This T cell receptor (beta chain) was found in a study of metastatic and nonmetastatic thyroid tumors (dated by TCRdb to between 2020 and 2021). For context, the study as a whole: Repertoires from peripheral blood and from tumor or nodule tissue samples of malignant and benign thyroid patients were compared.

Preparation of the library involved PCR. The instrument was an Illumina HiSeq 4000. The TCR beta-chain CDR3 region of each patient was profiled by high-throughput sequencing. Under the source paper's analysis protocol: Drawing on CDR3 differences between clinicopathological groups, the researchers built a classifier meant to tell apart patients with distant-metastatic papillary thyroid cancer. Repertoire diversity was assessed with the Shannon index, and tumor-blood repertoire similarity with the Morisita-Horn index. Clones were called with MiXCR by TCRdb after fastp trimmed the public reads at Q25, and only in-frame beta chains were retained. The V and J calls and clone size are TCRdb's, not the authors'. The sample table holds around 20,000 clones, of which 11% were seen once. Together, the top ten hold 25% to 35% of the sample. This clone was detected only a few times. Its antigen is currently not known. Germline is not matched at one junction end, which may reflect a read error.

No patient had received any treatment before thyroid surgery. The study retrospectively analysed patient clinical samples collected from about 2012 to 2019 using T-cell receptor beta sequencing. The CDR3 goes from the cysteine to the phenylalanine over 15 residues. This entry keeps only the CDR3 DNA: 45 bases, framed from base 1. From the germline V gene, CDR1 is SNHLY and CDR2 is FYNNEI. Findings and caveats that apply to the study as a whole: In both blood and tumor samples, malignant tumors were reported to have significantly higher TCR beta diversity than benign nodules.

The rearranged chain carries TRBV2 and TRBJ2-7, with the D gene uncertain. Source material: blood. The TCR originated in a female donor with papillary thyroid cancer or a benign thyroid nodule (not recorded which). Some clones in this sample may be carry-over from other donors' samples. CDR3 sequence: CASSPRYQVNYKQYF. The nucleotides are TGTGCCAGCAGCCCAAGATATCAGGTAAACTACAAGCAGTACTTC. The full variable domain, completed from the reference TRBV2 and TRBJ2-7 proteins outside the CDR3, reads EPEVTQTPSHQVTQMGQEVILRCVPISNHLYFYWYRQILGQKVEFLVSFYNNEISEKSEIFDDQFSVERPDGSNFTLKIRSTKLEDSAMYFCASSPRYQVNYKQYFGPGTRLTVT.